The T cell receptor (beta chain) under discussion was sequenced for a study of blood T cell repertoires in COVID-19 (dated by TCRdb to the early 2020s). Background for the entire study: Samples covering the acute and convalescent phases of COVID-19 were provided by collaborators in the United States, Italy and Spain. HLA class I and class II types, where available, came from metadata supplied by the sample provider rather than from assay-based typing. The prospective study material was composed of cDNA or gDNA derived from T cells, B-cell-depleted T cells, or PBMCs. Subjects who had been exposed to COVID-19, were actively infected with it, or had recovered from it provided the deeply sampled blood TCRbeta repertoires that made up the dataset. The repertoires were made available in a free public database intended to serve as a resource for research on the immune response to SARS-CoV-2. Sample metadata almost always included a de-identified subject ID, COVID-19 status, age in years and sex. The samples were drawn from the first 160 participants of the ongoing ImmuneRACE study and from 950 to 1,500 subjects provided by 6 global collaborators.

The immunoSEQ Assay, a bias-controlled multiplex PCR, was used to amplify TCRbeta CDR3 regions from genomic DNA. Per the original workflow: The number of nucleated cells in each sample was estimated from the amplification of reference gene primers within the assay. Sequence reads were collapsed and filtered to measure the absolute abundance of every unique TCRbeta CDR3 rearrangement. Productive Simpson clonality was computed per sample as the square root of Simpson's diversity index over productive rearrangements. TCRdb holds this immuneACCESS table with in-frame rearrangements only. Some clones are missing; in checked studies, unresolved V genes explain under half, and the rest has no known cause. That table is the source of V, J and clone size, and D and trimming were worked out from the DNA. The sample table lists under 300,000 clones, roughly 87% of them with a count of one. In total, the top ten clones hold 0.8% of the sample.

The cysteine opens and the phenylalanine closes a CDR3 of 13 amino acids. Just CDR3 DNA is preserved here, 39 bases in frame from base 1. V ends up 5 bases short and J 9 bases short, with an unmatched junction base count of 1. In the case of this clone: Its antigen is not yet known. No per-base quality is available; no much larger clone lies one base away.

Results the study describes overall, beyond this receptor: The amount of clinical and demographic metadata varied by source and participant and was provided uncurated.

Each collaborating institution followed its own protocols to collect whole blood in K2EDTA tubes. For TCRbeta analysis, collaborators shipped samples as frozen whole blood, isolated PBMCs, or DNA extracted from either of those sample types. The chain is made from TRBV12-3 or TRBV12-4 and TRBJ1-6, with 10 bases matching TRBD1. The sample was peripheral blood. This sequence was found in a woman in her 30s with acute or convalescent COVID-19. The nucleotide sequence reads TGTGCCAGCAGTCGGACAGGGGGTTCACCCCTCCACTTT. This gives the protein CASSRTGGSPLHF.